A selection of T cell receptor beta chains follows, all from one sample in a study of blood T cells in healthy people across ages. A single record per CDR3 protein comes from TCRdb applying MiXCR to the 5' RACE reads. The sample includes over 1,200,000 distinct CDR3 sequences, approximately 59% seen only once; the top ten take more than 6%. Input material: blood. The source is a man younger than 35 in good health. CDR3s include the opening cysteine and the closing phenylalanine or tryptophan. The D gene is left open where the match is weak. The size of a clone is reported for some rows only, either as once, few or many, or as a class for expanded clones.

j_call: TRBJ1-2
v_call: TRBV4-3
d_call: TRBD1
clone_size: .
cdr3_aa: CASSQFPTDVRGLLRDYTF
cdr3_nt: TGCGCCAGCAGCCAATTCCCCACCGACGTTAGGGGGCTGCTGCGTGACTACACCTTC

j_call: TRBJ1-1
v_call: TRBV10-3
d_call: .
clone_size: .
cdr3_aa: CATHIDGNTEAFF
cdr3_nt: TGTGCCACACACATAGACGGTAACACTGAAGCTTTCTTT

j_call: TRBJ2-6
v_call: TRBV2
d_call: .
clone_size: .
cdr3_aa: CASRDQGSGANVLTF
cdr3_nt: TGTGCCAGCAGGGACCAGGGGTCCGGGGCCAACGTCCTGACTTTC

j_call: TRBJ2-2
v_call: TRBV6-1
d_call: .
clone_size: once
cdr3_aa: CASSPFSELAGELFF
cdr3_nt: TGTGCCAGCAGTCCCTTCAGCGAACTCGCCGGGGAGCTGTTTTTT

j_call: TRBJ1-2
v_call: TRBV20-1
d_call: .
clone_size: .
cdr3_aa: CSARTSGEDGYTF
cdr3_nt: TGCAGTGCTAGAACGTCAGGGGAGGATGGCTACACCTTC

j_call: TRBJ2-3
v_call: TRBV6-4
d_call: .
clone_size: .
cdr3_aa: CASSDTKYDTRYF
cdr3_nt: TGTGCCAGCAGTGACACCAAGTATGATACGCGGTATTTT

j_call: TRBJ2-1
v_call: TRBV6-5
d_call: TRBD2
clone_size: few
cdr3_aa: CASSSSGRIYNEQFF
cdr3_nt: TGTGCCAGCAGTTCTAGCGGGAGGATCTACAATGAGCAGTTCTTC

j_call: TRBJ2-1
v_call: TRBV15
d_call: .
clone_size: .
cdr3_aa: CATSRSGRREQFF
cdr3_nt: TGTGCCACCAGCAGATCGGGACGCCGTGAGCAGTTCTTC

j_call: TRBJ1-1
v_call: TRBV4-1
d_call: .
clone_size: .
cdr3_aa: CASSQDPAGNTEAFF
cdr3_nt: TGCGCCAGCAGCCAAGATCCGGCAGGGAATACTGAAGCTTTCTTT

j_call: TRBJ2-1
v_call: TRBV5-1
d_call: .
clone_size: .
cdr3_aa: CASSLGERAKNEQFF
cdr3_nt: TGCGCCAGCAGCTTGGGCGAGCGGGCTAAGAATGAGCAGTTCTTC

j_call: TRBJ1-5
v_call: TRBV2
d_call: .
clone_size: .
cdr3_aa: CASEGYPAGGNQPQHF
cdr3_nt: TGTGCCAGCGAGGGATACCCCGCGGGTGGCAATCAGCCCCAGCATTTT

j_call: TRBJ2-6
v_call: TRBV6-2/TRBV6-3
d_call: TRBD1
clone_size: .
cdr3_aa: CASTTPGQDFSGANVLTF
cdr3_nt: TGTGCCAGCACTACTCCGGGACAGGATTTCTCTGGGGCCAACGTCCTGACTTTC

j_call: TRBJ2-3
v_call: TRBV27
d_call: TRBD2
clone_size: .
cdr3_aa: CASSLPGLAGLTTDTQYF
cdr3_nt: TGTGCCAGCAGTTTACCGGGACTAGCGGGACTCACCACAGATACGCAGTATTTT

j_call: TRBJ2-5
v_call: TRBV20-1
d_call: .
clone_size: few
cdr3_aa: CSAPLYFAQETQYF
cdr3_nt: TGCAGTGCCCCTCTCTACTTCGCACAAGAGACCCAGTACTTC

j_call: TRBJ1-2
v_call: TRBV20-1
d_call: .
clone_size: .
cdr3_aa: CSARLTGLVSGYTF
cdr3_nt: TGCAGTGCTAGGTTGACGGGATTAGTTTCGGGCTACACCTTC

j_call: TRBJ2-2
v_call: TRBV12-3/TRBV12-4
d_call: .
clone_size: .
cdr3_aa: CASSPTGLAGELFF
cdr3_nt: TGTGCCAGCAGTCCGACAGGCCTCGCCGGGGAGCTGTTTTTT